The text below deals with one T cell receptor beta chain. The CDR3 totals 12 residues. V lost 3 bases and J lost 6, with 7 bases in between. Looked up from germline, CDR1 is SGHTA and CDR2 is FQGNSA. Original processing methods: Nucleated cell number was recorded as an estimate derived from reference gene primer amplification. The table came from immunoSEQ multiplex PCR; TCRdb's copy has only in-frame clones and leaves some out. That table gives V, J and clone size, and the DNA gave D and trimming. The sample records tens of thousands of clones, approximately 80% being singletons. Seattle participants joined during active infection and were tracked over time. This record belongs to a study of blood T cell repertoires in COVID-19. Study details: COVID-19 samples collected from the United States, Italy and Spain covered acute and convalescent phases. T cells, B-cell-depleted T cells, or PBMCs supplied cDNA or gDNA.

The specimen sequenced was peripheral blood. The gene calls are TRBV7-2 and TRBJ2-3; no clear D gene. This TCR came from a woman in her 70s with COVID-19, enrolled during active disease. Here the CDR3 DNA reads TGTGCCAGCAGCTTTGTAGCCGATACGCAGTATTTT. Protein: CASSFVADTQYF. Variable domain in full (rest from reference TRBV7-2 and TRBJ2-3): GAGVSQSPSNKVTEKGKDVELRCDPISGHTALYWYRQSLGQGLEFLIYFQGNSAPDKSGLPSDRFSAERTGGSVSTLTIQRTQQEDSAVYLCASSFVADTQYFGPGTRLTVL.